A selection of T cell receptor beta chains follows, all from one sample in a study of control samples from healthy donors and cancer patients. Sequencing was performed with immunoSEQ multiplex PCR; in TCRdb, only in-frame clones are kept and a portion is missing. Of 94,000 or so clones detected, less than 85% appear once; the ten largest clones hold under 40%. The sequenced sample consisted of PBMCs. The source is a man between 65 and 85 years old with lung cancer. The CDR3 runs from the conserved cysteine through the conserved F or W. The D gene is left open where the match is weak. Clone size is not always given. Where it is, it says once, few, many or a class for expanded clones.

d_gene: TRBD1; abundance: NA; v_gene: TRBV5-4; j_gene: TRBJ1-5; CDR3nt: TGTGCCAGCAGCTTGCAGGGGGGCAATCAGCCCCAGCATTTT; CDR3aa: CASSLQGGNQPQHF
d_gene: NA; abundance: NA; v_gene: TRBV11-2; j_gene: TRBJ2-2; CDR3nt: TGTGCCAGCAGCTTCCAGAGATCGTCCGGGGAGCTGTTTTTT; CDR3aa: CASSFQRSSGELFF
d_gene: TRBD1; abundance: NA; v_gene: TRBV20-1; j_gene: TRBJ1-5; CDR3nt: TGCAGTGCTAGTACTGGGACAGGGGAAAATCAGCCCCAGCATTTT; CDR3aa: CSASTGTGENQPQHF
d_gene: NA; abundance: NA; v_gene: TRBV3-1/TRBV3-2; j_gene: TRBJ2-7; CDR3nt: TGTGCCAGCGCCAGAGGACGGGACTACGAGCAGTACTTC; CDR3aa: CASARGRDYEQYF
d_gene: NA; abundance: NA; v_gene: TRBV18; j_gene: TRBJ2-7; CDR3nt: TGTGCCAGCTCACCGAGTGAGGCTAACGAGCAGTACTTC; CDR3aa: CASSPSEANEQYF
d_gene: TRBD1; abundance: many; v_gene: TRBV3-1/TRBV3-2; j_gene: TRBJ1-2; CDR3nt: TGTGCCAGCAGCCTTTCTGCGACAGGGGGTAACTATGGCTACACCTTC; CDR3aa: CASSLSATGGNYGYTF
d_gene: TRBD1; abundance: NA; v_gene: TRBV15; j_gene: TRBJ2-5; CDR3nt: TGTGCCACCAGCAAACACCCTCGGACAGGGCCAGGGGAGACCCAGTACTTC; CDR3aa: CATSKHPRTGPGETQYF
d_gene: NA; abundance: few; v_gene: TRBV19; j_gene: TRBJ1-5; CDR3nt: TGTGCCAGTAGTATGGGGCAGGGGATGAGCAATCAGCCCCAGCATTTT; CDR3aa: CASSMGQGMSNQPQHF
d_gene: NA; abundance: NA; v_gene: TRBV28; j_gene: TRBJ2-4; CDR3nt: TGTGCCAGCAGTTTATACGTCAGTTCGGCCAAAAACATTCAGTACTTC; CDR3aa: CASSLYVSSAKNIQYF
d_gene: NA; abundance: NA; v_gene: TRBV13; j_gene: TRBJ2-6; CDR3nt: TGTGCCAGCAGCTCCAGGGTAGCTGGGGCCAACGTCCTGACTTTC; CDR3aa: CASSSRVAGANVLTF
d_gene: NA; abundance: NA; v_gene: TRBV15; j_gene: TRBJ1-5; CDR3nt: TGTGCCACCAGCAGAGATACCGGGGGTGGTCAGCCCCAGCATTTT; CDR3aa: CATSRDTGGGQPQHF
d_gene: NA; abundance: once; v_gene: TRBV28; j_gene: TRBJ1-1; CDR3nt: TGTGCCAGCGTGACGTCGGGCACTGAAGCTTTCTTT; CDR3aa: CASVTSGTEAFF
d_gene: TRBD1; abundance: few; v_gene: TRBV6-5; j_gene: TRBJ2-1; CDR3nt: TGTGCCAGCAGTCCCAGGACAGGAAGGGTGGATGAGCAGTTCTTC; CDR3aa: CASSPRTGRVDEQFF
d_gene: NA; abundance: many; v_gene: TRBV2; j_gene: TRBJ2-7; CDR3nt: TGTGCCAGCAGTGATCTCAGGGGAGTGTACTTC; CDR3aa: CASSDLRGVYF
d_gene: NA; abundance: NA; v_gene: TRBV5-1; j_gene: TRBJ1-2; CDR3nt: TGCGCCAGCAGCTTGGACGTCGGCCCAGGAGGCTACACCTTC; CDR3aa: CASSLDVGPGGYTF
d_gene: NA; abundance: NA; v_gene: TRBV30; j_gene: TRBJ1-5; CDR3nt: TGTGCCTGGAGTGTAGGGGGGGATCAGCCCCAGCATTTT; CDR3aa: CAWSVGGDQPQHF
d_gene: NA; abundance: NA; v_gene: TRBV18; j_gene: TRBJ1-3; CDR3nt: TGTGCCAGCTCTGAGAATGGAAACACCATATATTTT; CDR3aa: CASSENGNTIYF